A single sample gave rise to the 12 T cell receptor beta chains below, sequenced in a study of HIV-infected patients and healthy controls. cDNA was made from about 480 ng RNA using alpha and beta constant primers. Separate chain-specific third strand synthesis with multiplexing indices produced the alpha and beta libraries. TCRdb reprocessed the 5' RACE reads via MiXCR and lists one record per CDR3 protein. Found here are 15,000 or so distinct CDR3 sequences, more than 8.5% of them singletons; the top ten hold approximately 5.1%. The repertoire came from unfractionated whole blood and reflected all unsorted peripheral T cells. Sequenced sample: blood. The receptors were sampled from an adult in good health.

The sample holds many counts of this clonotype. The chain uses TRBV3-1 and TRBJ2-1; D gene uncertain. Trimming removed 1 base at V and 10 bases at J, with 11 bases between. Germline V gives CDR1 LGHDT, CDR2 YNNKEL (reference sequence). This CDR3 comprises 13 residues. The CDR3 loop reads CASSQALLQEQFF. CDR3 in DNA: TGTGCCAGCAGCCAAGCCCTCCTGCAGGAGCAGTTCTTC.

By sample share, this clonotype is medium-sized. The J gene is TRBJ2-7, the V gene TRBV25-1; D is ambiguous. Germline CDR1 and CDR2: MGHDK and SYGVNS. The CDR3 runs 10 residues. V lost 6 bases and J lost 3, with 3 bases in between. CDR3 in amino acids: CASRGYEQYF. In DNA, the CDR3 is TGTGCCAGCAGGGGCTACGAGCAGTACTTC.

By sample share, this clonotype is medium-sized. The V call is TRBV7-8, the J call TRBJ2-3, with D tentatively TRBD2 (7 bases). This CDR3 region has 15 residues. Germline values: CDR1 SGHVS, CDR2 FQNEAQ. Trimming stripped 4 bases from V and 5 bases from J, with 16 bases between. This chain's CDR3 is CASSSGAGARDTQYF. The CDR3 nucleotides read TGTGCCAGCAGCTCAGGGGCGGGGGCCAGAGATACGCAGTATTTT.

Ten or more counts support this clonotype. CDR3 coding DNA: TGTGCCAGCAGTCCCCTTGGTGGAAACACCATATATTTT. Translating it yields CASSPLGGNTIYF. This chain connects TRBV9 to TRBJ1-3; D remains unclear. Germline V lookup: CDR1 SGDLS, CDR2 YYNGEE. The CDR3 is made up of 13 amino acids. V was shortened by 5 bases and J by 3 bases, with 9 bases between the two germline ends.

At least ten counts were recorded for this clonotype. The chain joins TRBV5-4 to TRBJ2-5, with 8 positions matching TRBD1. The ends lost 1 base at V and 5 bases at J; junction bases unmatched: 4. CDR1 and CDR2 from the germline V gene are SGHNT and YYREEE (reference sequence). The CDR3 has 14 residues. Here the CDR3 DNA reads TGTGCCAGCAGCTTGCGGACAGGGTCCGAGACCCAGTACTTC. It yields the protein CASSLRTGSETQYF.

A few counts support this clonotype. The chain uses TRBV20-1 and TRBJ2-3, with 9 bases lining up with TRBD2. From germline, CDR1 is DFQATT and CDR2 SNEGSKA (reference sequence). V lost 3 bases and J lost 2; bases outside the gene matches: 6. This CDR3 has 15 amino acids. The CDR3 nucleotides are TGCAGTGCTAGCAGAGCGGGAGGTAACACAGATACGCAGTATTTT. The encoded protein is CSASRAGGNTDTQYF.

The rearrangement joins TRBV2 to TRBJ1-5, with 8 positions matching TRBD1. Per germline, CDR1 SNHLY and CDR2 FYNNEI. With V trimmed by 6 bases and J by 4 bases, 8 bases remained unmatched. The CDR3 totals 15 residues. CDR3: CASRIETGGNQPQHF. In DNA, the CDR3 is TGTGCCAGCAGAATTGAAACAGGGGGTAATCAGCCCCAGCATTTT.

The J gene is TRBJ1-5, the V gene TRBV7-2, with a weak D call TRBD1 (5 bases). This CDR3 region has 14 residues. The germline V and J ends were trimmed by 1 base and 6 bases, with 10 bases remaining between them. CDR1 and CDR2 from the germline V gene are SGHTA and FQGNSA. CDR3 loop: CASSLGARGQPQHF. CDR3 nucleotides: TGTGCCAGCAGCTTAGGGGCGAGGGGTCAGCCCCAGCATTTT.

This clonotype was detected only a few times. The V call is TRBV24-1, the J call TRBJ1-1; no reliable D call. Germline V gene lookup returns CDR1 KGHDR and CDR2 SFDVKD. CDR3 length equals 16 residues. The V end lost 0 bases, the J end lost 3 bases, and 13 bases lay between the germline ends. The CDR3 spells CATSDLPLTEDTEAFF. CDR3 nucleotides: TGTGCCACCAGTGATTTGCCGTTGACGGAGGACACTGAAGCTTTCTTT.

By proportion, this clonotype is medium-sized. This chain links TRBV20-1 with TRBJ1-1; a possible D gene is TRBD1 (5 bases). Trimming removed 1 base at V and 0 bases at J, with 9 bases between. CDR1 is DFQATT, CDR2 SNEGSKA, per germline (reference sequence). This CDR3 has 14 residues. CDR3 residues: CSARGQQMNTEAFF. The CDR3 bases are TGCAGTGCTAGAGGACAGCAGATGAACACTGAAGCTTTCTTT.

This clonotype has a count of ten or more. This chain connects TRBV5-5 to TRBJ2-4, with TRBD2 as a possible D gene (5 bases). The V end was cut by 6 bases, the J end by 5 bases, with 15 bases between. Germline assignment: CDR1 SGHKS and CDR2 YYEKEE (reference sequence). The CDR3 totals 14 residues. DNA of the CDR3: TGTGCCAGCACCCAGCGGCTAGCTGAAAACATTCAGTACTTC. The encoded protein is CASTQRLAENIQYF.

The genes are TRBV5-4 and TRBJ2-5; 9 nucleotides line up with TRBD2. V trimming: 0 bases; J trimming: 1 base; junction bases outside the gene matches: 7. The CDR3 runs to 17 residues. The germline V gene has CDR1 SGHNT and CDR2 YYREEE (reference sequence). CDR3 residues: CASSLAAREGGQETQYF. Written as DNA, the CDR3 is TGTGCCAGCAGCTTGGCGGCGCGGGAGGGCGGCCAAGAGACCCAGTACTTC.